This TCR beta chain stems from a study of T cell responses to AZD1222 COVID-19 vaccine. Broader study findings: The sample set comprised mostly white British donors with more females, and clonal diversity was possibly underestimated.

The assay was immunoSEQ multiplex PCR, and TCRdb's table has in-frame clones only and misses some. The sample records tens of thousands of clones, 85% to 90% being singletons. Points on this clone: Its target is unknown.

CDR1 is SGHNT and CDR2 is YENEEA in the germline V gene. V shed 0 bases and J shed 5 bases, with 16 bases lying between them. The CDR3 contains 17 residues. This chain uses TRBV11-3 with TRBJ2-2; possibly TRBD2 for D (5 bases). The sample in question was peripheral blood, obtained on day 0 of AZD1222 vaccination. The receptor's source is an adult in good health. CDR3 sequence: CASSLDRGIAPTGELFF. CDR3 DNA sequence: TGTGCCAGCAGCTTAGATCGGGGAATAGCGCCAACCGGGGAGCTGTTTTTT.